This T cell receptor (beta chain) was sequenced in a study of molecular identifiers for immune sequencing clone quantification. This clonotype was seen many times. For naive CD8 T cells, sorting used the CD8+CD4-CCR7+CD45RA+ phenotype. V was trimmed by 6 bases and J by 0 bases, leaving 9 bases between them. This CDR3 comprises 14 residues. CDR1 is MNHNY, CDR2 SVGAGI, per germline (reference sequence). TCRdb ran MiXCR on the PCR reads and lists one entry per CDR3 protein. The sample has fewer than 350,000 distinct CDR3 sequences, 20% to 25% seen once. The J gene is TRBJ2-1, the V gene TRBV6-6; D unclear. This receptor was taken from a human donor in good health. Some libraries in this study had Jurkat cell RNA spiked in. Sequencing input: naive CD8+ T cells from blood, with Jurkat cell RNA spiked in. As to subset: FACS-sorted CD8+CD4-CCR7+CD45RA+ naive T cells. The CDR3 region is CASSSDTSYNEQFF. The CDR3 region has the DNA TGTGCCAGCAGCAGCGACACCTCCTACAATGAGCAGTTCTTC.